This is a list of T cell receptor beta chains from one sample in a study of OX40 agonist ivuxolimab in advanced cancers. Libraries were prepared by immunoSEQ multiplex PCR; TCRdb keeps only in-frame clonotypes and omits some of them. The repertoire holds 65,000 to 85,000 clones, with about 91% as singletons. The sample consisted of CD4+ or CD8+ T cells sorted from blood, taken in a trial of the OX40 agonist ivuxolimab. These receptors were obtained from an adult with an advanced solid tumor such as melanoma, head and neck, liver or kidney cancer. Both conserved end residues are part of each CDR3. The order of the fields is D gene, V gene, clone size, CDR3 length, J gene, CDR3 DNA, CDR3 protein. The D gene is left open where the match is weak. The size of a clone is reported for some rows only, either as once, few or many, or as a class for expanded clones.

d_call: NA; v_call: TRBV10-3; clone_size: NA; cdr3_length: 15; j_call: TRBJ2-7; cdr3_nt: TGTGCCATCAGTGAGGGTTTAGCGGAGCCCTACGAGCAGTACTTC; cdr3_aa: CAISEGLAEPYEQYF
d_call: TRBD1; v_call: TRBV9; clone_size: NA; cdr3_length: 17; j_call: TRBJ2-1; cdr3_nt: TGTGCCAGCAGCGTTTCGGGACAGGGGGCCACCTACAATGAGCAGTTCTTC; cdr3_aa: CASSVSGQGATYNEQFF
d_call: NA; v_call: TRBV2; clone_size: NA; cdr3_length: 13; j_call: TRBJ2-5; cdr3_nt: TGTGCCAGCAGTGGCAACAGCAAAGAGACCCAGTACTTC; cdr3_aa: CASSGNSKETQYF
d_call: NA; v_call: TRBV5-1; clone_size: once; cdr3_length: 13; j_call: TRBJ2-7; cdr3_nt: TGCGCCAGCAATTTAAGGGACGGCTACGAGCAGTACTTC; cdr3_aa: CASNLRDGYEQYF
d_call: TRBD1; v_call: TRBV5-1; clone_size: NA; cdr3_length: 13; j_call: TRBJ1-1; cdr3_nt: TGCGCCAGCAGACAGGGGGGAGGCGCTGAAGCTTTCTTT; cdr3_aa: CASRQGGGAEAFF
d_call: TRBD2; v_call: TRBV6-6; clone_size: NA; cdr3_length: 15; j_call: TRBJ2-4; cdr3_nt: TGTGCCAGCAGTCCAAATAGCGGGGGGGCAAACATTCAGTACTTC; cdr3_aa: CASSPNSGGANIQYF
d_call: NA; v_call: TRBV5-5; clone_size: NA; cdr3_length: 14; j_call: TRBJ1-2; cdr3_nt: TGTGCCAGCAGCATCCTGGGGGGCACAGGGTCTTACACCTTC; cdr3_aa: CASSILGGTGSYTF
d_call: NA; v_call: TRBV30; clone_size: NA; cdr3_length: 13; j_call: TRBJ1-1; cdr3_nt: TGTGCCTGGGACAGGAAAATGAACACTGAAGCTTTCTTT; cdr3_aa: CAWDRKMNTEAFF
d_call: NA; v_call: TRBV19; clone_size: NA; cdr3_length: 13; j_call: TRBJ1-5; cdr3_nt: TGTGCCAGTAACGGGTATGGCAATCAGCCCCAGCATTTT; cdr3_aa: CASNGYGNQPQHF
d_call: NA; v_call: TRBV19; clone_size: once; cdr3_length: 11; j_call: TRBJ2-6; cdr3_nt: TGTGCCAGTAGTAAGCCGAACGTCCTGACTTTC; cdr3_aa: CASSKPNVLTF
d_call: NA; v_call: TRBV14; clone_size: few; cdr3_length: 13; j_call: TRBJ2-1; cdr3_nt: TGTGCCAGCAGCCCACGGACAGTGGGTGAGCAGTTCTTC; cdr3_aa: CASSPRTVGEQFF
d_call: NA; v_call: TRBV28; clone_size: once; cdr3_length: 14; j_call: TRBJ2-5; cdr3_nt: TGTGCCAGCAGTTTATTTGGGGGTCGCGAGACCCAGTACTTC; cdr3_aa: CASSLFGGRETQYF
d_call: NA; v_call: TRBV5-6; clone_size: once; cdr3_length: 15; j_call: TRBJ1-2; cdr3_nt: TGTGCCAGCAGACCCTTTAACGGACAGAGCTATGGCTACACCTTC; cdr3_aa: CASRPFNGQSYGYTF
d_call: TRBD1; v_call: TRBV28; clone_size: NA; cdr3_length: 12; j_call: TRBJ1-5; cdr3_nt: TGTGCCAGCAGTTCATTGGACAGGTCCCAGCATTTT; cdr3_aa: CASSSLDRSQHF
d_call: TRBD1; v_call: TRBV5-5; clone_size: NA; cdr3_length: 16; j_call: TRBJ1-6; cdr3_nt: TGTGCCAGCAGCTTGTTGGGACAGGGGTATTATTCACCCCTCCACTTT; cdr3_aa: CASSLLGQGYYSPLHF
d_call: TRBD1; v_call: TRBV10-3; clone_size: NA; cdr3_length: 15; j_call: TRBJ1-1; cdr3_nt: TGTGCCATCAAAGGGACAGGGGGAATGAACACTGAAGCTTTCTTT; cdr3_aa: CAIKGTGGMNTEAFF
d_call: NA; v_call: TRBV5-4; clone_size: NA; cdr3_length: 17; j_call: TRBJ1-2; cdr3_nt: TGTGCCAGCAGCTCCGGTTTTGTGTGGGGGCGCCCCTATGGCTACACCTTC; cdr3_aa: CASSSGFVWGRPYGYTF
d_call: NA; v_call: TRBV9; clone_size: NA; cdr3_length: 14; j_call: TRBJ2-1; cdr3_nt: TGTGCCAGCAGCCGGAGGGTAGCTGGCAATGAGCAGTTCTTC; cdr3_aa: CASSRRVAGNEQFF
d_call: NA; v_call: TRBV11-2; clone_size: once; cdr3_length: 11; j_call: TRBJ2-3; cdr3_nt: TGTGCCAGCAGTTCGACAGATACGCAGTATTTT; cdr3_aa: CASSSTDTQYF